The 18 T cell receptor beta chains in this list originate from one sample, sequenced in a study of long-term antiretroviral therapy in people with HIV. The authors ran the immunoSEQ assay, v3.0, at survey level. Repertoires were generated with immunoSEQ multiplex PCR, while TCRdb's copy carries only in-frame clones and drops some. The sample has more than 10,000 clones; 77% are singletons. The material sequenced was unsorted PBMCs, taken 0.5 years before starting antiretroviral therapy. The source is a woman aged 35 to 49 with HIV.

V and J are TRBV6-1 and TRBJ2-7; D is tentatively TRBD1 or TRBD2 (7 bases each). V was pared by 3 bases and J by 6 bases, with 12 bases between. The CDR3 contains 13 residues. CDR1 is MNHNS, CDR2 SASEGT, per germline. The CDR3 DNA reads TGTGCCAGCAGTGAGCAGGGGGAGGGCGAGCAGTACTTC. This translates into CASSEQGEGEQYF.

The chain links TRBV6-5 to TRBJ1-4, with 11 nucleotides matching TRBD1. CDR1 and CDR2 (germline): MNHEY, SVGAGI. This CDR3 region has 14 residues. V lost 6 bases to trimming and J lost 6 bases; unmatched junction nucleotides: 3. This chain's CDR3 is CASSRTGGYEKLFF. Written as DNA, the CDR3 is TGTGCCAGCAGCCGGACAGGGGGCTATGAAAAACTGTTTTTT.

This clone was seen just once. The chain recombines TRBV30 with TRBJ2-7; D could derive from TRBD1 or TRBD2 (6 bases each). Trimming took off 0 bases at V and 5 bases at J, with 11 bases between the two ends. The CDR3 has 13 amino acids. Germline V gene lookup returns CDR1 GTSNPN and CDR2 SVGIG (reference sequence). The CDR3 region is CAWSVSRGHEQYF. The CDR3 DNA sequence: TGTGCCTGGAGTGTATCCCGGGGGCACGAGCAGTACTTC.

This clone has just a few counts. V and J are TRBV7-8 and TRBJ1-2; D gene ambiguous. Germline V gene sequence: CDR1 SGHVS, CDR2 FQNEAQ. The CDR3 has 13 residues. V was cut by 0 bases and J by 4 bases, with 6 bases left in between. CDR3 nucleotides: TGTGCCAGCAGCTTAGCACAAAGCTATGGCTACACCTTC. Its translation is CASSLAQSYGYTF. The full variable domain, rest sourced from reference TRBV7-8 and TRBJ1-2, is GAGVSQSPRYKVAKRGQDVALRCDPISGHVSLFWYQQALGQGPEFLTYFQNEAQLDKSGLPSDRFFAERPEGSVSTLKIQRTQQEDSAVYLCASSLAQSYGYTFGSGTRLTVV.

DNA for the CDR3: TGTGCCAGCAGTTTAGGTCCGAATCAGCCCCAGCATTTT. It encodes CASSLGPNQPQHF. The chain is built from TRBV27 and TRBJ1-5; unclear D gene. The V gene lost 2 bases and the J gene lost 4 bases, with 6 bases spanning the gap. CDR3 length: 13 amino acids. Germline V gives CDR1 MNHEY, CDR2 SMNVEV (reference sequence).

The rearrangement links TRBV4-1 to TRBJ1-2; 7 bases line up with TRBD1. This CDR3 is 16 amino acids long. CDR1 is MGHRA, CDR2 YSYEKL, per germline. Trimming took 2 bases from V and 4 from J; bases not matched to a gene: 10. The CDR3: CASSQPSTGIFYGYTF. The CDR3 region has the DNA TGCGCCAGCAGCCAACCCTCGACAGGGATCTTCTATGGCTACACCTTC.

The V gene is TRBV11-3, the J gene TRBJ2-7; 8 nucleotides match TRBD1. CDR3 size: 17 residues. The V gene's germline CDR1 is SGHNT and CDR2 YENEEA. Trimming removed 5 bases from V and 7 bases from J; junction bases left unmatched: 19. CDR3 amino acids: CASSARQGNSAYREQYF. DNA for the CDR3: TGTGCCAGCAGCGCGAGACAGGGGAACTCCGCCTATCGAGAGCAGTACTTC.

The chain couples TRBV11-3 to TRBJ2-5, with 7 bases matching TRBD1. The V gene's germline CDR1 is SGHNT and CDR2 YENEEA. The trim removed 0 bases at V and 9 bases at J, leaving 1 base unmatched. The CDR3 sequence is 12 residues long. The CDR3 is CASSLDQGAQYF. Written as DNA, the CDR3 is TGTGCCAGCAGCTTAGATCAGGGGGCCCAGTACTTC.

The chain joins TRBV5-4 to TRBJ1-2, with a weak D call TRBD1 (5 bases). V dropped 7 bases and J dropped 8 bases, with 21 bases sitting between them. CDR1 and CDR2 (germline): SGHNT, YYREEE (reference sequence). This CDR3 region has 14 residues. The CDR3: CASARAGGLGGYTF. Written as DNA, the CDR3 is TGTGCCAGCGCCCGAGCGGGGGGGTTGGGCGGCTACACCTTC.

The chain joins TRBV14 to TRBJ1-2; 7 bases are shared with TRBD1. V lost 3 bases and J lost 7; bases outside the gene matches: 8. The CDR3 totals 14 residues. CDR1 is SGHDN, CDR2 FVKESK, per germline. CDR3 in amino acids: CASSHRQGGGGYTF. The CDR3 nucleotides are TGTGCCAGCAGCCACAGACAAGGGGGCGGTGGCTACACCTTC.

The chain joins TRBV19 to TRBJ2-1; D unresolved. Germline V gives CDR1 LNHDA, CDR2 SQIVND (reference sequence). V was trimmed by 7 bases and J by 4 bases, leaving 8 bases between them. CDR3 length: 12 amino acids. Written as DNA, the CDR3 is TGTGCCAGTATTGACCGGTACAATGAGCAGTTCTTC. The encoded protein is CASIDRYNEQFF.

The chain joins TRBV2 to TRBJ1-6; D is unresolved. CDR1 and CDR2 from the germline V gene are SNHLY and FYNNEI. Trimming left V 4 bases short and J 7 bases short, with 14 bases between. The CDR3 length is 15 residues. The CDR3 nucleotides read TGTGCCAGCAGTGGCATGGGTAGGGTGAATTCACCCCTCCACTTT. This gives the protein CASSGMGRVNSPLHF.

The chain employs TRBV6-6 and TRBJ2-7; TRBD1 might be the D (6 bases). V lost 2 bases to trimming and J lost 6 bases, with 14 bases between them. Germline CDR1 MNHNY, CDR2 SVGAGI (reference sequence). The CDR3 extends over 14 amino acids. This chain's CDR3 is CASSYPTGNGEQYF. DNA for the CDR3: TGTGCCAGCAGTTACCCCACAGGGAACGGCGAGCAGTACTTC.

The rearrangement uses TRBV11-2 and TRBJ2-7; 11 positions agree with TRBD2. Per the germline V gene, CDR1 is SGHAT and CDR2 is FQNNGV. The V and J ends lost 5 bases and 4 bases, in that order; junction bases with no gene match: 10. The CDR3 covers 16 residues. The CDR3 is CASSELAGVGAYEQYF. The DNA for the CDR3 is TGTGCCAGCAGCGAACTAGCGGGAGTAGGGGCATACGAGCAGTACTTC.

The genes are TRBV7-2 and TRBJ2-7, with 10 bases lining up with TRBD2. CDR3 length: 16 residues. V lost 3 bases, J lost 1 base, and 6 bases stayed unmatched. Germline CDR1 and CDR2: SGHTA and FQGNSA. The CDR3 DNA reads as TGTGCCAGCAGCTTCGCTAGCGGGGGTCCATCCTACGAGCAGTACTTC. Translated: CASSFASGGPSYEQYF.

The chain joins TRBV30 to TRBJ1-2; D remains ambiguous. Germline loops: CDR1 GTSNPN, CDR2 SVGIG (reference sequence). Between the trimmed V and J ends, which lost 3 bases and 0 bases, there was a span of 17 bases. The CDR3 is made up of 16 amino acids. DNA of the CDR3: TGTGCCTGGAGCGCGCCCAAGGGTTCAGCTAACTATGGCTACACCTTC. Amino acid sequence: CAWSAPKGSANYGYTF.

The J gene is TRBJ1-2, the V gene TRBV6-5; D is possibly TRBD1 (5 bases). Germline values: CDR1 MNHEY, CDR2 SVGAGI. V lost 4 bases and J 8 bases, leaving 17 bases between the germline ends. CDR3 size: 14 residues. The CDR3 DNA sequence: TGTGCCAGCAGTTCTCAGGGAGGCAAGATGGGCTACACCTTC. Encoded protein: CASSSQGGKMGYTF.

The rearrangement joins TRBV4-1 to TRBJ1-1; 9 positions agree with TRBD1. This CDR3 is 14 amino acids long. The V gene's germline CDR1 is MGHRA and CDR2 YSYEKL. J was trimmed by 1 base and V by 5 bases; bases with no gene match: 2. CDR3: CASSTGQGNTEAFF. The CDR3 region has the DNA TGCGCCAGCAGCACGGGACAGGGGAACACTGAAGCTTTCTTT.